This T cell receptor (beta chain) was retrieved from a study of cytomegalovirus exposure and HLA in healthy donors. Notes on this clone: Its antigen is still unknown.

Use of 60 Vbeta and 13 Jbeta primers characterized the PCR. Assay: immunoSEQ multiplex PCR; the TCRdb copy retains only in-frame clones and omits some. The data hold roughly 120,000 clones, with about 76% observed a single time. Overall study results and limits: About 180 TCR beta chains were listed as cytomegalovirus-associated.

Germline CDR1 is SGHTA and CDR2 is FQGNSA. V was trimmed by 5 bases and J by 2 bases, leaving 10 bases between them. This CDR3 comprises 15 residues. The sequencing input was PBMCs. This clonotype originated in a woman aged 55-70 years in good health and CMV-seropositive. This chain connects TRBV7-2 to TRBJ2-6, with D possibly TRBD1 on 6 matching bases. CDR3 protein: CASSPDRTGANVLTF. The CDR3, as DNA: TGTGCCAGCAGCCCCGACAGGACTGGGGCCAACGTCCTGACTTTC.